The next 10 T cell receptor beta chains were all read from a single sample in a study of long-term antiretroviral therapy in people with HIV. This was the immunoSEQ v3.0 assay at survey level. Clones were sequenced by immunoSEQ multiplex PCR, and TCRdb holds only the in-frame ones, with some missing. The top ten clones hold 1.9% of a sample with roughly 32,000 clones, roughly 97% of them seen once. Sample: unsorted PBMCs, taken 7.6 years after starting antiretroviral therapy. The origin of the receptors is a man aged 25 to 40 with HIV.

The genes are TRBV10-3 and TRBJ1-2; D is unclear. CDR1 and CDR2 from the germline V gene are ENHRY and SYGVKD. Trimming shortened V by 3 bases and J by 6 bases, and 17 bases separated the two germline ends. This CDR3 is built from 15 residues. CDR3 sequence reads: CAISDPDGPGDGYTF. The CDR3 bases are TGTGCCATCAGTGACCCCGACGGGCCTGGCGATGGCTACACCTTC.

V is TRBV7-9 and J is TRBJ1-1; D is uncertain. This CDR3 is built from 13 residues. CDR1 and CDR2 from the germline V gene are SEHNR and FQNEAQ (reference sequence). V lost 3 bases and J lost 1, with 6 bases in between. CDR3 protein: CASSFSENTEAFF. CDR3 DNA: TGTGCCAGCAGCTTTTCAGAGAACACTGAAGCTTTCTTT.

The V call is TRBV30, the J call TRBJ1-5; D possibly corresponds to TRBD1 (6 bases). Germline V gene data show CDR1 as GTSNPN and CDR2 as SVGIG (reference sequence). The CDR3 covers 13 residues. Trimming removed 0 bases from V and 7 bases from J, with 10 bases in between. CDR3 DNA: TGTGCCTGGAGTGTAGGGGGGCGGCAGCCCCAGCATTTT. This translates into CAWSVGGRQPQHF. Full variable domain (rest looked up from reference TRBV30 and TRBJ1-5): SQTIHQWPATLVQPVGSPLSLECTVEGTSNPNLYWYRQAAGRGLQLLFYSVGIGQISSEVPQNLSASRPQDRQFILSSKKLLLSDSGFYLCAWSVGGRQPQHFGDGTRLSIL.

This clone was seen once. In nucleotides, the CDR3 is TGTGCCAGCAGTTTAAGTGTACAGCCCCAGCATTTT. Its translation is CASSLSVQPQHF. The chain combines TRBV28 with TRBJ1-5; D not resolved. Germline V lookup: CDR1 MDHEN, CDR2 SYDVKM. V lost 2 bases, J lost 7 bases, and 6 bases lay in between. This CDR3 is 12 amino acids long.

V usage is TRBV29-1 and J usage is TRBJ2-1; D may be TRBD2 (6 bases). Between the trimmed V and J ends, which lost 7 bases and 6 bases, there was a span of 13 bases. The V gene's germline CDR1 is SQVTM and CDR2 ANQGSEA. This CDR3 is 12 amino acids long. The CDR3 DNA reads TGCAGCGCGACTAGTCGGCTCAATGAGCAGTTCTTC. Its protein is CSATSRLNEQFF.

This sequence joins TRBV7-9 and TRBJ2-2; 11 bases agree with TRBD1. Trimming removed 4 bases from V and 6 bases from J; junction bases left unmatched: 7. The CDR3 consists of 16 residues. Germline CDR1 and CDR2: SEHNR and FQNEAQ (reference sequence). CDR3 amino acids: CASSWFGTGGPGELFF. In DNA, the CDR3 is TGTGCCAGCAGCTGGTTCGGGACAGGGGGGCCCGGGGAGCTGTTTTTT.

Only one count was recorded for this clone. The rearrangement joins TRBV27 to TRBJ2-5; 8 bases agree with TRBD1. The V and J ends lost 5 bases and 3 bases, in that order; junction bases with no gene match: 11. CDR1 is MNHEY, CDR2 SMNVEV, per germline (reference sequence). This CDR3 has 16 residues. DNA for the CDR3: TGTGCCAGCAGTGTAACTCCGACAGGGGTTGAAGAGACCCAGTACTTC. Its translation is CASSVTPTGVEETQYF.

The chain is built from TRBV5-6 and TRBJ1-1; D remains ambiguous. V lost 4 bases and J 5 bases, leaving 18 bases between the germline ends. Germline V gene data show CDR1 as SGHDT and CDR2 as YYEEEE. The CDR3 contains 15 residues. CDR3 sequence: CASSLWEGRRTEAFF. The CDR3 coding sequence is TGTGCCAGCAGCCTCTGGGAAGGAAGAAGGACTGAAGCTTTCTTT.

This chain uses TRBV18 with TRBJ2-1; D perhaps matches TRBD2 (6 bases). Germline V CDR1 and CDR2: KGHSH, LQKENI. V lost 2 bases and J 6 bases, leaving 14 bases between the germline ends. The CDR3 length is 15 residues. For the CDR3, the DNA is TGTGCCAGCTCACCAAGGCGGGAAGGCCCCAATGAGCAGTTCTTC. Amino acids: CASSPRREGPNEQFF.

This chain joins TRBV2 and TRBJ2-5; a weak D match, TRBD1 (6 bases). V lost 3 bases, J lost 4 bases, and 21 bases lay in between. The CDR3 contains 17 residues. Germline CDR1 is SNHLY and CDR2 is FYNNEI. Here the CDR3 reads CASSDQGPTRGGETQYF. CDR3 bases: TGTGCCAGCAGTGATCAGGGACCTACCAGAGGGGGAGAGACCCAGTACTTC.